The T cell receptor (beta chain) described here comes from a study of spatial heterogeneity in lung cancer. Regarding the study as a whole: Tracking of ubiquitous and regional nonsynonymous mutations by counts of ubiquitous and regional expanded TCRs, respectively, was seen. Expanded intratumoral alpha and beta TCR counts tracked tumor mutation counts.

There are many counts of this clonotype. Its antigen is unidentified. Each TCR cDNA molecule bore a unique molecular identifier. TCRdb used MiXCR to reprocess the 5' RACE reads, holding one entry per CDR3 protein. The sample lists 8,000 or so distinct CDR3 sequences, around 5% seen once, with less than 25% in the top ten. The germline V gene encodes CDR1 MGHRA and CDR2 YSYEKL. The CDR3 loop spans 12 amino acids. Trimming took 3 bases from V and 4 from J, leaving 4 bases between them. This sample's time point: sample taken at primary tumor resection. Donors were some 72 untreated early-stage non-small cell lung cancer patients. The authors sequenced whole RNA from tumor, nontumor lung or frozen PBMC without sorting.

Sample: lung tumor tissue, taken at surgery. The V gene is TRBV4-1, the J gene TRBJ2-1; D ambiguous. The clonotype originates from a male donor with early-stage non-small cell lung cancer. Here the CDR3 DNA reads TGCGCCAGCAGCCATGCGTACAATGAGCAGTTCTTC. This codes for CASSHAYNEQFF.